This T cell receptor beta chain was found in a study of vaccination effects on CD4 cells after COVID-19. Overall study context: Sample collection from two convalescent patients occurred 16 days and one week before vaccination. Findings of the study overall: For convalescents, most of the spike-reactive clones seen post-vaccine were new vaccine-induced clones.

Some clones are missing from TCRdb's copy, which holds only in-frame ones; the method was immunoSEQ multiplex PCR. Of tens of thousands of clones in the sample, about 72% are singletons; the top ten hold 16%. Expansion with viral peptide pools was applied to antigen-specific CD4+ T cells by the ViraFEST assay prior to sequencing. Culture lasted about ten days before CD4+ T cell isolation. The person acquired a PCR-confirmed SARS-CoV-2 infection between March and December 2020. A density of roughly 2 million PBMC per well was used; these cells were cultured with around 10 IU/ml IL-2 and roughly 10 ug/ml peptides. The authors replaced half the medium with IL-2 medium on days 3 and 7. Worth noting for this clone: Its antigen is not known.

The CDR3 is 15 amino acids. V lost 5 bases and J lost 4; bases outside the gene matches: 6. The germline gives CDR1 SEHNR, CDR2 FQNEAQ (reference sequence). The source was CD4+ T cells from PBMCs cultured with SARS-CoV-2 spike peptides, collected before COVID-19 vaccination. The V call is TRBV7-9, the J call TRBJ1-1; TRBD1 agrees at 11 bases. The receptor was isolated from a human donor who had a prior SARS-CoV-2 infection. This chain's CDR3 is CASSPGQGAATEAFF. CDR3 coding DNA: TGTGCCAGCAGCCCCGGACAGGGGGCGGCCACTGAAGCTTTCTTT.